A selection of T cell receptor beta chains follows, all from one sample in a study of blood T cell repertoires in COVID-19. Profiled with immunoSEQ multiplex PCR; TCRdb holds only in-frame clones, not every one. Of more than 200,000 clones listed, around 89% are singletons. Sequencing was done on a sample of peripheral blood. The receptors stem from a woman in her 30s with COVID-19, enrolled during active disease. Each CDR3 is given without its conserved first and last residue.

j_call cdr3_length v_call cdr3_aa
TRBJ2-2 11 TRBV19 ATGTGGPGELF
TRBJ1-4 13 TRBV11-2 ASSLGDREVEKLF
TRBJ1-2 12 TRBV7-9 ASSFGQGFAGYT
TRBJ2-7 13 TRBV28 ASTLLGGSFYEQY
TRBJ2-1 11 TRBV12-3/TRBV12-4 ASSWWGVNEQF
TRBJ2-1 12 TRBV6-5 ASHVGQPDNEQF
TRBJ2-2 15 TRBV28 ASSSGGGHPITGELF
TRBJ1-4 12 TRBV5-1 ASSPGQGTEKLF
TRBJ2-5 15 TRBV4-3 ASSQGGGGFRQETQY
TRBJ2-2 12 TRBV6-5 ASRPHHSPGELF
TRBJ2-5 11 TRBV2 ATQREGSETQY
TRBJ2-3 15 TRBV6-1 ASSEGPGQGYTDTQY
TRBJ2-2 15 TRBV4-2 ASSQEWSSGVAGELF
TRBJ2-2 12 TRBV19 ASSTQGATGELF
TRBJ1-4 13 TRBV5-1 ASSVTGGVEEKLF